The rows below give T cell receptor beta chains drawn from one sample of a study of identical twins. TCRdb itself ran the 5' RACE reads through MiXCR, one entry per CDR3 protein. Of 1.5 million to 2 million distinct CDR3 sequences listed, about 32% were seen once; the top ten hold approximately 0.29%. Sequencing input: cord blood. These receptors were taken from a newborn girl in good health. The CDR3 runs from the conserved cysteine through the conserved F or W. The order of the fields is clone size, J gene, D gene, V gene, CDR3 DNA, CDR3 protein. The D gene is left open where the match is weak. For some rows the clone size is stated as once, few or many, or as a class when expanded; others skip it.

few	TRBJ2-7	-	TRBV6-1	TGTGCCAGCAGTCGCCAGTTCTACGAGCAGTACTTC	CASSRQFYEQYF
-	TRBJ1-5	-	TRBV12-3/TRBV12-4	TGTGCCAGCAGTTTTTATCGGGCAGAAGGGCCCCAGCATTTT	CASSFYRAEGPQHF
few	TRBJ2-1	TRBD2	TRBV20-1	TGCAGTGCTTCCCCAGGGAGCCGGGAGGAGTTGGGGTTCTTC	CSASPGSREELGFF
few	TRBJ1-2	-	TRBV7-9	TGTGCCAGCAGCTTATTGGAGGGGGATGGCTACACCTTC	CASSLLEGDGYTF
-	TRBJ2-1	TRBD2	TRBV5-1	TGCGCCAGCAGCTTGGCCCGACTAGCGGGGGGGCACAATGAGCAGTTCTTC	CASSLARLAGGHNEQFF
-	TRBJ1-5	-	TRBV20-1	TGCAGTGCTAGAGATGGGGCGGTGGGGCCCCAGCATTTT	CSARDGAVGPQHF
many	TRBJ2-7	-	TRBV3-1	TGTGCCAGCAGCCACGTCAGCTCCTACGAGCAGTACTTC	CASSHVSSYEQYF
-	TRBJ2-7	TRBD1	TRBV9	TGTGCCAGCAGCCCCAGGGGGCAGTATTCCTACGAGCAGTACTTC	CASSPRGQYSYEQYF
many	TRBJ2-1	-	TRBV7-9	TGTGCCAGCAGCTTATTTGGCGAGAGTGAGCAGTTCTTC	CASSLFGESEQFF
-	TRBJ2-3	-	TRBV4-1	TGCGCCAGCAGCCTTTACGCAGGGGGGGGAGATACGCAGTATTTT	CASSLYAGGGDTQYF
-	TRBJ2-3	TRBD2	TRBV20-1	TGCAGTGCTCCCCATAGCGGGAGAGCAGATACGCAGTATTTT	CSAPHSGRADTQYF
-	TRBJ2-2	-	TRBV24-1	TGTGCCACCAGTGACCCACAGGGGGGGTACACCGGGGAGCTGTTTTTT	CATSDPQGGYTGELFF
-	TRBJ2-1	-	TRBV6-1	TGTGCCAGCAGCGCCCACAGGGAAATCAATGAGCAGTTCTTC	CASSAHREINEQFF
-	TRBJ2-7	TRBD2	TRBV2	TGTGCCAGCAGTGGAGGACTAGCGGGCTTCTACGAGCAGTACTTC	CASSGGLAGFYEQYF
-	TRBJ2-5	TRBD2	TRBV11-2	TGTGCCAGCAGCCACTGGCTAGCGGACTTAGAGACCCAGTACTTC	CASSHWLADLETQYF
few	TRBJ1-2	-	TRBV30	TGTGCCTGGACTAACAACTCCGGGTTCTATGGCTACACCTTC	CAWTNNSGFYGYTF
once	TRBJ1-2	-	TRBV10-3	TGTGCCATCAGTGATTCCGGGGCAGGTGAAACCTATGGCTACACCTTC	CAISDSGAGETYGYTF
few	TRBJ2-1	-	TRBV28	-	CASSSSGLANNEQFF
-	TRBJ1-3	-	TRBV20-1	TGCAGTGCTAGACATCATATTGGCAGGGCCTCTGGAAACACCATATATTTT	CSARHHIGRASGNTIYF
-	TRBJ2-5	TRBD2	TRBV20-1	TGCAGTGCTAGCGGGAGGGCCGAATTGAGGGAGCAGTACTTC	CSASGRAELREQYF
few	TRBJ1-2	TRBD1	TRBV5-1	TGCGCCAGCAGCGGAGGACAGGGCCCTTCCTATGGCTACACCTTC	CASSGGQGPSYGYTF
-	TRBJ2-1	-	TRBV6-1	TGTGCCAGCAGTGAAAACAGCTATGAGCAGTTCTTC	CASSENSYEQFF
-	TRBJ2-3	TRBD2	TRBV20-1	TGCAGTACACTAGCGGGGGCCGGCACAGATACGCAGTATTTT	CSTLAGAGTDTQYF
-	TRBJ2-3	TRBD2	TRBV6-1	TGTGCCAGCAGTGAGTCGACCGGGGCTAGCGGCCCCTTCACTACAGATACGCAGTATTTT	CASSESTGASGPFTTDTQYF
-	TRBJ1-5	TRBD1	TRBV28	TGTGCCAGCAGTTTAAATTGGATTTTACAGGGGGCCCTCAATCAGCCCCAGCATTTT	CASSLNWILQGALNQPQHF
-	TRBJ2-3	TRBD2	TRBV20-1	TGCAGTGCTCAAGCGGGAGGACGCACAGATACGCAGTATTTT	CSAQAGGRTDTQYF
-	TRBJ2-4	TRBD1	TRBV3-1	TGTGCCAGCAGCCAAGATTGGGGACGGACAGGGGGCAAGGAAAACATTCAGTACTTC	CASSQDWGRTGGKENIQYF
-	TRBJ1-5	TRBD1	TRBV6-5	TGTGCCAGCAGTTACTCGAGAGCAGGGGGGGGCAATCAGCCCCAGCATTTT	CASSYSRAGGGNQPQHF
-	TRBJ1-2	-	TRBV5-1	TGCGCCAGCGGTTTCGTGAGTCCAAGCTACACCTTC	CASGFVSPSYTF
-	TRBJ2-5	-	TRBV29-1	TGCAGCGTTGGGGTAGGGGAGCAGTACTTC	CSVGVGEQYF
-	TRBJ2-2	TRBD1	TRBV12-3/TRBV12-4	TGTGCCAGCAGTTTTAGACAGGGGGGCCCCGGGGAGCTGTTTTTT	CASSFRQGGPGELFF
few	TRBJ2-1	-	TRBV20-1	TGCAGTGCTATCGGCGGGAAAGGGATCGATGAGCAGTTCTTC	CSAIGGKGIDEQFF
-	TRBJ1-1	-	TRBV21-1	TGTGCCAGCAGCCCGGACGGACACACTGAAGCTTTCTTT	CASSPDGHTEAFF
few	TRBJ2-5	-	TRBV5-6	TGTGCCAGCAGCTTCACGGATCGAGAGACCCAGTACTTC	CASSFTDRETQYF
-	TRBJ2-3	TRBD2	TRBV2	TGTGCCAGCAAGCCGGGACTAGCGGACACAGATACGCAGTATTTT	CASKPGLADTDTQYF
once	TRBJ1-1	TRBD1	TRBV10-2	TGCGCCAGCAGCGACGGACAGGGCAACACTGAAGCTTTCTTT	CASSDGQGNTEAFF
many	TRBJ2-3	TRBD2	TRBV20-1	TGCAGTGCTAGAGATGGGAGCGGGAGGACCGCAGATACGCAGTATTTT	CSARDGSGRTADTQYF
many	TRBJ2-1	TRBD2	TRBV5-1	TGTGCCAGCAGTTTAAGCGGGGGCTCCTACAATGAGCAGTTCTTC	CASSLSGGSYNEQFF
few	TRBJ1-1	-	TRBV12-3/TRBV12-4	TGTGCCAGCAGCCGGGTTAGGGTCGTGAACACTGAAGCTTTCTTT	CASSRVRVVNTEAFF
-	TRBJ1-5	TRBD1	TRBV12-3/TRBV12-4	TGTGCCAGCTGCATGAAGGGGGCTGGGAATCAGCCCCAGCATTTT	CASCMKGAGNQPQHF
few	TRBJ2-4	TRBD2	TRBV28	TGTGCCAGCATGAGGACTAGAGCCAAAAACATTCAGTACTTC	CASMRTRAKNIQYF